This is a list of T cell receptor beta chains from one sample in a study of cytomegalovirus exposure and HLA in healthy donors. Repertoires were generated with immunoSEQ multiplex PCR, while TCRdb's copy carries only in-frame clones and drops some. The sample holds roughly 130,000 clones; 73% are singletons and the top ten take more than 2%. The sequenced sample consisted of PBMCs. These receptors were taken from a woman aged 40 to 50 in good health and CMV-seropositive. Each CDR3 is given with its conserved first and last residue. The D gene is left open where the match is weak. Rows may omit the clone size; those that give it use once, few, many or a size class.

d_gene | j_gene | v_gene | abundance | CDR3nt | CDR3aa
TRBD2 | TRBJ2-1 | TRBV7-2 | - | TGTGCCAGCAGCTTAGATCCGGGAGGGGCCTACAATGAGCAGTTCTTC | CASSLDPGGAYNEQFF
TRBD2 | TRBJ2-7 | TRBV11-2 | - | TGTGCCAGCAGCTTAACAGGGACTAGCTACTACGAGCAGTACTTC | CASSLTGTSYYEQYF
- | TRBJ2-5 | TRBV7-9 | - | TGTGCCAGCAGCTTATCGGGTGTGTGGAGGGGGCCAGAGACCCAGTACTTC | CASSLSGVWRGPETQYF
- | TRBJ2-6 | TRBV5-1 | - | TGCGCCAGCAGCTCCCAAGGGGCTGGGGCCAACGTCCTGACTTTC | CASSSQGAGANVLTF
- | TRBJ1-1 | TRBV29-1 | - | TGCAGCGTTGACCAGGTGAACACTGAAGCTTTCTTT | CSVDQVNTEAFF
- | TRBJ1-2 | TRBV7-3 | - | TGTGCCAGCAGCTTAACGCCCCTCAACAGGGATAGCTATGGCTACACCTTC | CASSLTPLNRDSYGYTF
TRBD1 | TRBJ1-2 | TRBV30 | - | TGTGCCTGGAGTGTACCGGGACAGGGGTTCTATGGCTACACCTTC | CAWSVPGQGFYGYTF
TRBD2 | TRBJ2-3 | TRBV7-2 | few | TGTGCCAGCAGCCGTACCCGGACTAGCGGGGGGGCAGATACGCAGTATTTT | CASSRTRTSGGADTQYF
TRBD1 | TRBJ2-5 | TRBV27 | - | TGTGCCAGCAGTTCTACGGCAGGGGGATTGGGGACCCAGTACTTC | CASSSTAGGLGTQYF
- | TRBJ1-5 | TRBV19 | - | TGTGCCAGTAAGGACGCAGGGAACAATCAGCCCCAGCATTTT | CASKDAGNNQPQHF
- | TRBJ1-4 | TRBV28 | once | TGTGCCAGCACCCCTTGGCAAAGTACTAATGAAAAACTGTTTTTT | CASTPWQSTNEKLFF
- | TRBJ2-7 | TRBV15 | - | TGTGCCACCAGCAGAGGGGCTGCGGGGTACGAGCAGTACTTC | CATSRGAAGYEQYF
- | TRBJ2-5 | TRBV7-2 | few | TGTGCCAGCAGCTTAGCCACAGGAGGGGTGGAGACCCAGTACTTC | CASSLATGGVETQYF
- | TRBJ1-4 | TRBV6-5 | few | TGTGCCAGCAGTTACTCCGCAGGATCTAATGAAAAACTGTTTTTT | CASSYSAGSNEKLFF
- | TRBJ1-3 | TRBV5-1 | - | TGCGCCAGCAGCTTGGCCTCAGGGAATTCGAGAGGAAACACCATATATTTT | CASSLASGNSRGNTIYF
- | TRBJ2-2 | TRBV6-1 | - | TGTGCCAGCAGTAGAAACCGGGACATCGGGGAGCTGTTTTTT | CASSRNRDIGELFF
TRBD2 | TRBJ2-1 | TRBV10-3 | few | TGTGCCATCAGTGAGTTTGGAGCGGGAGCGGTTACTGAGCAGTTCTTC | CAISEFGAGAVTEQFF
TRBD1 | TRBJ2-7 | TRBV7-9 | few | TGTGCCAGCAGCCGCGTAGGACAGGGGACCTACGAGCAGTACTTC | CASSRVGQGTYEQYF
TRBD2 | TRBJ2-1 | TRBV30 | - | TGTGCCTGGAGCGGGCGCGGCGGGAGAGAAGATGAGCAGTTCTTC | CAWSGRGGREDEQFF